Below, 9 T cell receptor beta chains from the same sample are listed, as sequenced in a study of blood T cell repertoires in COVID-19. TCRdb's table, derived via immunoSEQ multiplex PCR, lists solely in-frame clones and lacks some. The sample has 90,000 to 150,000 clones; around three quarters are singletons. The sequencing input was peripheral blood. The receptor set was obtained from an elderly woman with acute or convalescent COVID-19.

The V and J genes are TRBV19 and TRBJ2-4; no clear D gene. This CDR3 contains 16 residues. Germline lookup yields CDR1 LNHDA and CDR2 SQIVND (reference sequence). V lost 0 bases to trimming and J lost 0 bases, with 9 bases between them. The CDR3 protein is CASSIDRSVAKNIQYF. As DNA, the CDR3 is TGTGCCAGTAGTATAGATCGGAGCGTAGCCAAAAACATTCAGTACTTC.

The genes are TRBV5-4 and TRBJ1-2, with D tentatively TRBD1 (5 bases). This CDR3 is 13 amino acids long. V lost 1 base and J 6 bases, leaving 10 bases between the germline ends. CDR1 and CDR2 from the germline V gene are SGHNT and YYREEE (reference sequence). Written as DNA, the CDR3 is TGTGCCAGCAGCTTGAGGGGTTCGGATGGCTACACCTTC. It is translated as CASSLRGSDGYTF.

V gene TRBV19 combines with J gene TRBJ2-1; 13 positions match TRBD2. The J segment lost 6 bases and the V segment lost 7 bases, leaving 9 bases of the junction unmatched. CDR3 length: 16 amino acids. Germline V gene lookup returns CDR1 LNHDA and CDR2 SQIVND (reference sequence). The CDR3 loop reads CASTGLAGERVNEQFF. CDR3 nucleotide sequence: TGTGCCAGTACCGGACTAGCGGGAGAACGGGTCAATGAGCAGTTCTTC. The variable domain in full, with the rest retrieved from reference TRBV19 and TRBJ2-1, is DGGITQSPKYLFRKEGQNVTLSCEQNLNHDAMYWYRQDPGQGLRLIYYSQIVNDFQKGDIAEGYSVSREKKESFPLTVTSAQKNPTAFYLCASTGLAGERVNEQFFGPGTRLTVL.

This chain connects TRBV19 to TRBJ2-5; D is undetermined. Looked up from germline, CDR1 is LNHDA and CDR2 is SQIVND (reference sequence). V was clipped by 3 bases and J by 1 base, with 6 bases between them. CDR3 length equals 13 residues. The CDR3 DNA sequence: TGTGCCAGTAGTATCCGGTTCCAAGAGACCCAGTACTTC. Protein sequence: CASSIRFQETQYF. Variable domain in full (rest from reference TRBV19 and TRBJ2-5): DGGITQSPKYLFRKEGQNVTLSCEQNLNHDAMYWYRQDPGQGLRLIYYSQIVNDFQKGDIAEGYSVSREKKESFPLTVTSAQKNPTAFYLCASSIRFQETQYFGPGTRLLVL.

V usage is TRBV19 and J usage is TRBJ2-5; no definite D call. The CDR3 spans 14 residues. The ends were cut back, 2 bases at V and 0 bases at J, with 7 bases in the middle. In germline, CDR1 is LNHDA, CDR2 SQIVND (reference sequence). The CDR3 nucleotides are TGTGCCAGTAGTATACAGGTTTACCAAGAGACCCAGTACTTC. This translates into CASSIQVYQETQYF.

In this sample, this clone turned up once. This chain links TRBV5-8 with TRBJ2-3; possible D gene TRBD2, 6 bases. The CDR3 extends over 16 amino acids. V was clipped by 1 base and J by 0 bases, with 12 bases between them. CDR1 and CDR2 (germline): SGHTS, YDEGEE. DNA of the CDR3: TGTGCCAGCAGCTTGTCTCCGCGGGAAAGCACAGATACGCAGTATTTT. Protein product: CASSLSPRESTDTQYF.

The chain links TRBV13 to TRBJ1-2; D gene unclear. Germline CDR1 reads PRHDT; CDR2 reads FYEKMQ (reference sequence). Deletions cut 2 bases from V and 6 bases from J, with 10 bases between. The CDR3 contains 13 residues. CDR3 protein: CASSLSTADGYTF. The CDR3 nucleotides read TGTGCCAGCAGCTTAAGCACAGCAGATGGCTACACCTTC.

The rearrangement uses TRBV19 and TRBJ1-5, with 10 bases matching TRBD1. The CDR3 extends over 15 amino acids. In germline, CDR1 is LNHDA, CDR2 SQIVND (reference sequence). With V trimmed by 8 bases and J by 6 bases, 10 bases remained unmatched. The CDR3 bases are TGTGCCAGTGCGCTACAGACAGGGGGCATTCAGCCCCAGCATTTT. Its protein product is CASALQTGGIQPQHF.

V and J are TRBV5-5 and TRBJ2-5, with TRBD2 matching over 9 bases. The length of the CDR3 is 15 residues. CDR1 and CDR2 from the germline V gene are SGHKS and YYEKEE (reference sequence). Trimming took 4 bases from V and 4 from J; bases not matched to a gene: 8. The DNA of the CDR3 is TGTGCCAGCAGCCCTCCGGGGACTAGCATAGAGACCCAGTACTTC. It specifies CASSPPGTSIETQYF.